The 28 T cell receptor beta chains below come from one sample, sequenced in a study of beta chain features in type 1 diabetes. Of the isolated RNA, all was reverse transcribed, and so the sequenced material was expressed TCRB transcripts. Produced via immunoSEQ multiplex PCR; TCRdb's table is partial and in-frame only. The table includes about 340,000 clones, roughly 8% detected once. Sequenced material: central memory CD4+ T cells from blood. These receptors were collected from a woman under 30 in good health.

The chain uses TRBV4-3 and TRBJ2-7; 7 bases are shared with TRBD1. The trim removed 1 base at V and 2 bases at J, leaving 5 bases unmatched. Germline V CDR1 and CDR2: LGHNA, YSLEER. The CDR3 has 15 residues. The CDR3 here is CASSQVNQGAYEQYF. Written as DNA, the CDR3 is TGCGCCAGCAGCCAAGTTAATCAGGGGGCCTACGAGCAGTACTTC.

This clone was seen only a few times. The chain carries TRBV10-3 and TRBJ2-2; tentatively, D is TRBD1 (7 bases). CDR3 length: 16 amino acids. Germline lookup yields CDR1 ENHRY and CDR2 SYGVKD. Trimming removed 3 bases from V and 7 bases from J, with 18 bases in between. CDR3 protein: CAISDANRGGYGELFF. The CDR3 coding sequence is TGTGCCATCAGTGACGCAAACAGGGGAGGATACGGGGAGCTGTTTTTT.

This clone has a handful of counts. The V gene is TRBV10-3, the J gene TRBJ2-7; 11 nucleotides align to TRBD1. This CDR3 has 17 amino acids. Trimming cost V 10 bases and J 3 bases; bases outside gene matches: 17. Germline V gives CDR1 ENHRY, CDR2 SYGVKD. CDR3 coding DNA: TGTGCCAGCTCCCCGGGACAGGGGGGAACTAGCGGCTACGAGCAGTACTTC. Amino acids: CASSPGQGGTSGYEQYF.

This clone was seen a handful of times. The V gene is TRBV19, the J gene TRBJ2-5, with 12 bases matching TRBD2. The CDR3 is 16 residues long. Germline trimming cut 8 bases from V and 1 base from J; bases unmatched to any gene: 8. CDR1 is LNHDA and CDR2 is SQIVND in the germline V gene (reference sequence). CDR3 nucleotides: TGTGCCAGTGCTGGTGGGGGACTAGCGGGCCAAGAGACCCAGTACTTC. Translated: CASAGGGLAGQETQYF.

V usage is TRBV7-2 and J usage is TRBJ2-2; a possible D gene is TRBD1 (6 bases). The ends were cut back, 2 bases at V and 7 bases at J, with 11 bases in the middle. This CDR3 is 14 amino acids long. Germline V gives CDR1 SGHTA, CDR2 FQGNSA. The CDR3 here is CASSLMGANGELFF. The CDR3 DNA reads as TGTGCCAGCAGCTTAATGGGGGCCAACGGGGAGCTGTTTTTT.

This clone was observed a handful of times. The CDR3: CASSRDRGRQETQYF. For the CDR3, the DNA is TGTGCCAGCAGCCGGGACAGGGGGCGCCAAGAGACCCAGTACTTC. The chain joins TRBV7-2 to TRBJ2-5, with 12 bases that match TRBD1. V lost 5 bases, J lost 1 base, and 2 bases stayed unmatched. The CDR3 spans 15 residues. Per the germline V gene, CDR1 is SGHTA and CDR2 is FQGNSA. The full variable domain, rest sourced from reference TRBV7-2 and TRBJ2-5, is GAGVSQSPSNKVTEKGKDVELRCDPISGHTALYWYRQSLGQGLEFLIYFQGNSAPDKSGLPSDRFSAERTGGSVSTLTIQRTQQEDSAVYLCASSRDRGRQETQYFGPGTRLLVL.

This clone was observed many times. This chain links TRBV14 with TRBJ2-1; D is ambiguous. This CDR3 region has 12 residues. Trimming removed 5 bases at V and 4 bases at J, with 6 bases between. The germline V gene encodes CDR1 SGHDN and CDR2 FVKESK. The DNA of the CDR3 is TGTGCCAGCAGCATTCAATACAATGAGCAGTTCTTC. This gives the protein CASSIQYNEQFF.

A word on this clone: This may be a read error, as it is one base from a much larger clone. Distinct nucleotide sequences in the sample also encode this CDR3. The genes are TRBV7-2 and TRBJ1-1, with D possibly being TRBD1 (6 bases). The germline gives CDR1 SGHTA, CDR2 FQGNSA. The CDR3 runs to 13 residues. The ends were cut back, 2 bases at V and 5 bases at J, with 9 bases in the middle. The CDR3 protein is CASSLQGRTEAFF. CDR3 bases: TGTGCCAGCAGCTTACAGGGGCGGACTGAAGCTTTCTTT.

The chain employs TRBV7-2 and TRBJ1-5, with 8 positions matching TRBD1. V was pared by 3 bases and J by 7 bases, with 8 bases of the junction left unmatched. The CDR3 loop spans 15 amino acids. CDR1 and CDR2 (germline): SGHTA, FQGNSA. This chain's CDR3 is CASSFGTPGGQPQHF. CDR3 DNA sequence: TGTGCCAGCAGCTTCGGTACGCCAGGGGGCCAGCCCCAGCATTTT. The full variable domain, in which reference TRBV7-2 and TRBJ1-5 provide the parts outside the CDR3, is GAGVSQSPSNKVTEKGKDVELRCDPISGHTALYWYRQSLGQGLEFLIYFQGNSAPDKSGLPSDRFSAERTGGSVSTLTIQRTQQEDSAVYLCASSFGTPGGQPQHFGDGTRLSIL.

This clone has only a few counts. The rearrangement joins TRBV18 to TRBJ2-7; 8 bases fit TRBD1. The CDR3 consists of 15 residues. The germline CDR1 and CDR2 sequences are KGHSH and LQKENI. Trimming cost V 4 bases and J 4 bases; bases outside gene matches: 9. The CDR3 DNA is TGTGCCAGCTCACGCGAAGACAGGGGACGGTACGAGCAGTACTTC. This gives the protein CASSREDRGRYEQYF. Full variable domain (remainder filled in from reference TRBV18 and TRBJ2-7): NAGVMQNPRHLVRRRGQEARLRCSPMKGHSHVYWYRQLPEEGLKFMVYLQKENIIDESGMPKERFSAEFPKEGPSILRIQQVVRGDSAAYFCASSREDRGRYEQYFGPGTRLTVT.

This chain links TRBV5-1 with TRBJ2-3; D call uncertain. Deletions cut 0 bases from V and 4 bases from J, with 6 bases between. From germline, CDR1 is SGHRS and CDR2 YFSETQ. The CDR3 sequence is 13 residues long. This CDR3 reads CASSLAVSDTQYF. The CDR3 DNA is TGCGCCAGCAGCTTGGCGGTGTCAGATACGCAGTATTTT.

There are a few counts of this clone. The chain has TRBV7-9 and TRBJ1-1; the D gene is possibly TRBD1 (5 bases). CDR3 size: 12 residues. Germline assignment: CDR1 SEHNR and CDR2 FQNEAQ (reference sequence). Trimming took 4 bases from V and 6 from J, leaving 9 bases between them. Written as DNA, the CDR3 is TGTGCCAGCAGCTATCAGGGAGCTGAAGCTTTCTTT. This gives the protein CASSYQGAEAFF. Together with reference TRBV7-9 and TRBJ1-1, the CDR3 gives the full variable domain: DTGVSQNPRHKITKRGQNVTFRCDPISEHNRLYWYRQTLGQGPEFLTYFQNEAQLEKSRLLSDRFSAERPKGSFSTLEIQRTEQGDSAMYLCASSYQGAEAFFGQGTRLTVV.

This clone was seen more than once but under ten times. V and J are TRBV5-4 and TRBJ2-1; 9 nucleotides agree with TRBD1. Trimming took 0 bases from V and 10 from J; bases not matched to a gene: 2. This CDR3 comprises 13 residues. Germline values: CDR1 SGHNT, CDR2 YYREEE (reference sequence). CDR3 nucleotides: TGTGCCAGCAGCTTGGACACAGGGGGCGAGCAGTTCTTC. It is translated as CASSLDTGGEQFF. Using reference TRBV5-4 and TRBJ2-1 for the parts outside the CDR3, the full variable domain is ETGVTQSPTHLIKTRGQQVTLRCSSQSGHNTVSWYQQALGQGPQFIFQYYREEENGRGNFPPRFSGLQFPNYSSELNVNALELDDSALYLCASSLDTGGEQFFGPGTRLTVL.

This clone turned up a few times. The V gene is TRBV15, the J gene TRBJ2-3; tentative D call: TRBD1 (5 bases). The V end was cut by 4 bases, the J end by 0 bases, with 14 bases between. Germline loops: CDR1 LNHNV, CDR2 YYDKDF (reference sequence). The CDR3 runs 16 residues. The CDR3 bases are TGTGCCACCAGCACCCGGACACGTTCTAGCACAGATACGCAGTATTTT. Amino acid sequence: CATSTRTRSSTDTQYF. Together with reference TRBV15 and TRBJ2-3, the CDR3 gives the full variable domain: DAMVIQNPRYQVTQFGKPVTLSCSQTLNHNVMYWYQQKSSQAPKLLFHYYDKDFNNEADTPDNFQSRRPNTSFCFLDIRSPGLGDTAMYLCATSTRTRSSTDTQYFGPGTRLTVL.

This clone was counted ten times or more. The chain is built from TRBV6-1 and TRBJ2-5; D perhaps matches TRBD1 (6 bases). The V end was cut by 1 base, the J end by 6 bases, with 12 bases between. Germline CDR1 and CDR2: MNHNS and SASEGT. The CDR3 totals 14 residues. CDR3 DNA: TGTGCCAGCAGTGAAGAACAGGGTAGTAAGACCCAGTACTTC. Encoded protein: CASSEEQGSKTQYF.

This rearrangement joins TRBV6-1 to TRBJ2-7; D gene ambiguous. CDR3 size: 13 residues. V was pared by 4 bases and J by 4 bases, with 11 bases between. Per germline, CDR1 MNHNS and CDR2 SASEGT. The CDR3: CASSVTRNYEQYF. The DNA of the CDR3 is TGTGCCAGCAGTGTAACCCGGAATTACGAGCAGTACTTC.

This clone was counted a few times. The V call is TRBV7-2, the J call TRBJ2-4; the D is unclear. CDR3 length: 13 amino acids. The V and J ends lost 1 base and 8 bases respectively, with 9 bases between them. The germline V gene has CDR1 SGHTA and CDR2 FQGNSA. CDR3 in amino acids: CASSLEVEDIQYF. Here the CDR3 DNA reads TGTGCCAGCAGCTTAGAGGTTGAGGACATTCAGTACTTC.

The V call is TRBV5-4, the J call TRBJ2-2; maybe TRBD2 (6 bases). V was clipped by 4 bases and J by 5 bases, with 15 bases between them. The germline gives CDR1 SGHNT, CDR2 YYREEE (reference sequence). The length of the CDR3 is 15 residues. This CDR3 reads CASSLGGPGTGELFF. In DNA, the CDR3 is TGTGCCAGCAGCCTTGGAGGGCCAGGGACCGGGGAGCTGTTTTTT.

The table lists this clone with a few counts. The chain is built from TRBV14 and TRBJ2-5, with TRBD2 as a possible D gene (5 bases). Near its end, the DNA agrees better with TRBJ2-7, so the J call may be wrong. The CDR3 consists of 16 residues. CDR1 and CDR2 from the germline V gene are SGHDN and FVKESK. CDR3 bases: TGTGCCAGCAGCCAAGCGTATGGGGAGCCTTCCTACGAGCAGTACTTC. This encodes CASSQAYGEPSYEQYF.

V usage is TRBV19 and J usage is TRBJ1-4; D is uncertain. The V gene lost 7 bases and the J gene lost 10 bases, with 13 bases spanning the gap. The CDR3 consists of 12 residues. Germline V gene data show CDR1 as LNHDA and CDR2 as SQIVND (reference sequence). CDR3 in amino acids: CASTSRSGKLFF. The CDR3 DNA reads as TGTGCCAGTACGTCTCGGTCGGGAAAACTGTTTTTT.

In this sample, this clone turned up a few times. The chain carries TRBV7-8 and TRBJ2-5, with D perhaps given as TRBD1 or TRBD2 (5 bases each). CDR1 is SGHVS and CDR2 is FQNEAQ in the germline V gene. This CDR3 comprises 13 residues. V was cut by 3 bases and J by 3 bases, with 8 bases left in between. This CDR3 is CASSLGRKETQYF. Here the CDR3 DNA reads TGTGCCAGCAGCTTGGGACGGAAAGAGACCCAGTACTTC. Drawing the rest from reference TRBV7-8 and TRBJ2-5, the complete variable domain is GAGVSQSPRYKVAKRGQDVALRCDPISGHVSLFWYQQALGQGPEFLTYFQNEAQLDKSGLPSDRFFAERPEGSVSTLKIQRTQQEDSAVYLCASSLGRKETQYFGPGTRLLVL.

This rearrangement joins TRBV2 to TRBJ2-1; TRBD2 matches at 10 bases. The CDR3 has 17 residues. Germline lookup yields CDR1 SNHLY and CDR2 FYNNEI. After removal of 5 bases from V and 4 bases from J, the junction contained 11 bases not matched to a gene. CDR3 region: CASSPRSGRPEYNEQFF. The CDR3 bases are TGTGCCAGCAGTCCGCGTAGCGGGAGGCCCGAATACAATGAGCAGTTCTTC.

Note on this clone: Just one base apart from a much larger clone, this may be a read error. The chain carries TRBV7-3 and TRBJ2-3; D remains unclear. Trimming shortened V by 7 bases and J by 1 base, and 9 bases separated the two germline ends. The CDR3 loop spans 13 amino acids. In germline, CDR1 is SGHTA, CDR2 FQGTGA. CDR3 in DNA: TGTGCCAGCACCCAGGCAGGCACAGATACGCAGTATTTT. This codes for CASTQAGTDTQYF.

In this sample, this clone turned up a few times. This chain uses TRBV7-8 with TRBJ2-4; D uncertain. Per the germline V gene, CDR1 is SGHVS and CDR2 is FQNEAQ. Trimming removed 0 bases from V and 7 bases from J, with 4 bases in between. This CDR3 contains 12 residues. The CDR3 DNA sequence: TGTGCCAGCAGCTTAGCAGGGAACATTCAGTACTTC. This gives the protein CASSLAGNIQYF.

The chain couples TRBV29-1 to TRBJ2-6; D possibly corresponds to TRBD1 (6 bases). This CDR3 comprises 14 residues. Deletions cut 6 bases from V and 4 bases from J, with 13 bases between. The germline CDR1 and CDR2 sequences are SQVTM and ANQGSEA. CDR3 region: CSVQGSRGANVLTF. The CDR3 DNA is TGCAGCGTGCAGGGGTCGCGAGGGGCCAACGTCCTGACTTTC. Full variable domain (remainder filled in from reference TRBV29-1 and TRBJ2-6): SAVISQKPSRDICQRGTSLTIQCQVDSQVTMMFWYRQQPGQSLTLIATANQGSEATYESGFVIDKFPISRPNLTFSTLTVSNMSPEDSSIYLCSVQGSRGANVLTFGAGSRLTVL.

This clone was recorded many times. As DNA, the CDR3 is TGTGCCAGCAGCCGAATAGCTAGCACAGATACGCAGTATTTT. This translates into CASSRIASTDTQYF. The chain couples TRBV11-2 to TRBJ2-3, with unresolved D. There are 14 residues in the CDR3. Per the germline V gene, CDR1 is SGHAT and CDR2 is FQNNGV. Between the trimmed V and J ends, which lost 5 bases and 0 bases, there was a span of 9 bases.

The chain is built from TRBV9 and TRBJ2-2; D gene uncertain. V lost 4 bases to trimming and J lost 4 bases, with 8 bases between them. The germline V gene has CDR1 SGDLS and CDR2 YYNGEE. This CDR3 spans 13 amino acids. The CDR3 here is CASSPRTTGELFF. CDR3 in DNA: TGTGCCAGCAGCCCGCGGACCACCGGGGAGCTGTTTTTT.

In its sample, this clone was seen a few times. This chain joins TRBV2 and TRBJ2-2, with a weak D call TRBD2 (5 bases). This CDR3 contains 14 residues. Germline-derived CDR1 and CDR2 are SNHLY and FYNNEI. Trimming took off 0 bases at V and 4 bases at J, with 6 bases between the two ends. CDR3 coding DNA: TGTGCCAGCAGTGAAGCCCGGGGCACCGGGGAGCTGTTTTTT. As protein: CASSEARGTGELFF. Full variable domain (rest looked up from reference TRBV2 and TRBJ2-2): EPEVTQTPSHQVTQMGQEVILRCVPISNHLYFYWYRQILGQKVEFLVSFYNNEISEKSEIFDDQFSVERPDGSNFTLKIRSTKLEDSAMYFCASSEARGTGELFFGEGSRLTVL.